This is a list of T cell receptor beta chains from one sample in a study of CD8 T cells in ankylosing spondylitis. TCRdb re-called the 5' RACE reads with MiXCR, one entry per CDR3 protein. Altogether some 39,000 distinct CDR3 sequences are present, approximately 10% being singletons, with the ten largest covering 20%. Sequenced: synovial fluid, either unsorted or a sorted T cell fraction (not recorded which). The receptor set was obtained from a male donor with ankylosing spondylitis. Both conserved end residues are part of each CDR3. A D gene is named only where the DNA matches it firmly. The size field is filled for only some rows; it gives once, few, many or a size class.

V gene	clone size	J gene	D gene	CDR3 DNA	CDR3 protein
TRBV20-1	few	TRBJ2-7	.	TGCAGTGCTAGAGAAACACAGGGCGGCGAGCAGTACTTC	CSARETQGGEQYF
TRBV7-2	.	TRBJ1-2	TRBD1	TGTGCCAGCAGCTCTCCGGGACAGTCAAGGTTTGGGGGCTACACCTTC	CASSSPGQSRFGGYTF
TRBV10-3	large	TRBJ1-2	.	TGTGCCATCAGTGACCCGGTCGAAAGCAGGTATCGCTACACCTTC	CAISDPVESRYRYTF
TRBV2	.	TRBJ2-2	.	TGTGCCAGCTACTCCCGGGCCAGCACCGGGGAGCTGTTTTTT	CASYSRASTGELFF
TRBV15	many	TRBJ1-2	.	TGTGCCACCAGCAGAGCGGGAGGGGACTATGGCTACACCTTC	CATSRAGGDYGYTF
TRBV5-1	.	TRBJ1-4	.	TGCGCCAGCAGGGAGGGAATGGCTAATGAAAAACTGTTTTTT	CASREGMANEKLFF
TRBV28	many	TRBJ2-3	TRBD1	TGTGCCAGCAGATATGGGGACAGGGAAGTGGCAGATACGCAGTATTTT	CASRYGDREVADTQYF
TRBV27	many	TRBJ2-7	TRBD1	TGTGCCAGCAGTTTTCGAGACAGGGTCTACGAGCAGTACTTC	CASSFRDRVYEQYF
TRBV20-1	.	TRBJ2-7	.	TGCAGTTCGGACGGCTTGAACGAGCAGTACTTC	CSSDGLNEQYF
TRBV11-3	few	TRBJ1-1	TRBD1	TGTGCCAGCAGCTTCGAGGGGGCCCTCGCTGAAGCTTTCTTT	CASSFEGALAEAFF
TRBV11-1	.	TRBJ2-7	.	TGTGCCAGCAGCTTATTCCGGGGGCGCGCCGAGCAGTACTTC	CASSLFRGRAEQYF
TRBV13	.	TRBJ2-1	TRBD1	TGTGCCAGCAGCGGGACAGGAAGCTCCTACAATGAGCAGTTCTTC	CASSGTGSSYNEQFF
TRBV27	few	TRBJ2-2	.	TGTGCCAGCAGTTTATTGGGCAGGTCGGGCACCGGGGAGCTGTTTTTT	CASSLLGRSGTGELFF
TRBV11-2	few	TRBJ1-2	TRBD1	TGTGCCAGCAGCTTAGCACCCCCCTCGGGACAGGGACACGGCTACACCTTC	CASSLAPPSGQGHGYTF
TRBV29-1	many	TRBJ1-2	.	TGCAGCGCGCAAGGGGCGGGCTCGTCCTATGGCTACACCTTC	CSAQGAGSSYGYTF
TRBV12-3/TRBV12-4	many	TRBJ2-1	.	TGTGCCAGCCAGCTCTCTCTCGTCAATGAGCAGTTCTTC	CASQLSLVNEQFF
TRBV6-1	few	TRBJ2-2	.	TGTGCCAGCAGTGTATTGCCCGTCTTGCCTAGTAGGTACACCGGGGAGCTGTTTTTT	CASSVLPVLPSRYTGELFF
TRBV7-2	few	TRBJ2-1	TRBD2	TGTGCCAGCAGCTCCCGGGGAGCGGGAGACTCCTACAATGAGCAGTTCTTC	CASSSRGAGDSYNEQFF
TRBV29-1	medium-sized	TRBJ2-5	.	TGCAGCATTGTTGAGAGCGGTTTATTAGAGACCCAGTACTTC	CSIVESGLLETQYF
TRBV7-9	many	TRBJ2-3	TRBD2	TGTGCCAGCAGCTTAAGGACTAGCGGCTCAGATACGCAGTATTTT	CASSLRTSGSDTQYF
TRBV29-1	.	TRBJ2-1	.	TGCAGCGTTGAGTCACCGGGCAATGAGCAGTTCTTC	CSVESPGNEQFF
TRBV12-3/TRBV12-4	.	TRBJ1-2	.	TGTGCCAGCAGGCTACACTATGGCTACACCTTC	CASRLHYGYTF
TRBV3-1	.	TRBJ2-1	.	TGTGCCAGCAGCCAGACAAGAACGTTAAGCCGATACAATGAGCAGTTCTTC	CASSQTRTLSRYNEQFF
TRBV20-1	.	TRBJ2-2	TRBD2	TGCAGTGCTTTTCGGGGTAGCGGGATGGGTACCGGGGAGCTGTTTTTT	CSAFRGSGMGTGELFF
TRBV29-1	few	TRBJ2-1	TRBD1	TGCAGCGTTGAAGTCCCCGGGACAGGGGCCTACAATGAGCAGTTCTTC	CSVEVPGTGAYNEQFF
TRBV20-1	few	TRBJ1-1	.	TGCAGTGCTTTGGACGGCTTATACACTGAAGCTTTCTTT	CSALDGLYTEAFF
TRBV7-6	.	TRBJ1-6	.	TGTGCCAGCAGCTTAGCTGGGGTGGACTCACCCCTCCACTTT	CASSLAGVDSPLHF
TRBV7-2	.	TRBJ2-3	TRBD2	TGTGCCAGCAGCTTCAGAGGACTAGCGGACACAGATACGCAGTATTTT	CASSFRGLADTDTQYF
TRBV5-6	.	TRBJ2-7	TRBD2	TGTGCCAGCAGCTCGGGACTAGCGGGGACCGCCTACGAGCAGTACTTC	CASSSGLAGTAYEQYF
TRBV5-1	few	TRBJ2-7	.	TGCGCCAGCAGCGTGGACTACGAGCAGTACTTC	CASSVDYEQYF
TRBV7-2	.	TRBJ2-7	TRBD2	TGTGCCAGCAGCCCACCCGTACTATTAGCGGGAGGCGAGCAGTACTTC	CASSPPVLLAGGEQYF
TRBV5-1	many	TRBJ2-5	TRBD2	TGCGCCAGCAGCTTGGTAGCGGGAGGGGCAGAGACCCAGTACTTC	CASSLVAGGAETQYF
TRBV7-8	few	TRBJ2-6	TRBD1	TGTGCCAGCAGCTCGGGGACAGGGGCTGCCTCTGGGGCCAACGTCCTGACTTTC	CASSSGTGAASGANVLTF
TRBV10-2	many	TRBJ2-2	.	TGCGCCAGCAGTGTGACAGAGGTGGGGGAGCTGTTTTTT	CASSVTEVGELFF
TRBV7-8	many	TRBJ2-7	.	TGTGCCAGCAGGTCGACAGACTACGAGCAGTACTTC	CASRSTDYEQYF
TRBV14	many	TRBJ1-2	.	TGTGCCAGCAGCCAAGATCATAAAGGTTGGGTGGCCGGCTACACCTTC	CASSQDHKGWVAGYTF
TRBV2	few	TRBJ1-5	TRBD1	TGTGCCAGCAGAGGGCCGGGACAGGGAGTTCAGCCCCAGCATTTT	CASRGPGQGVQPQHF
TRBV10-3	.	TRBJ2-1	TRBD2	TGTGCCATCAGCCGGGTAGCGGGAGGGTCCCATGAGCAGTTCTTC	CAISRVAGGSHEQFF
TRBV12-3/TRBV12-4	.	TRBJ2-4	.	TGTGCCAGCAGTTTAGCGGGAGAGGCCAAAAACATTCAGTACTTC	CASSLAGEAKNIQYF
TRBV6-1	.	TRBJ2-3	.	TGTGCCAGTTGGGACTCTCCCACAGATACGCAGTATTTT	CASWDSPTDTQYF
TRBV3-1	many	TRBJ2-1	.	TGTGCCAGCAGCCAAGATCCAGCTACCCGGGGATACAATGAGCAGTTCTTC	CASSQDPATRGYNEQFF
TRBV5-1	few	TRBJ2-2	.	TGCGCCAGCAGCCCCCACGGCGGCTTCGAAACCGGGGAGCTGTTTTTT	CASSPHGGFETGELFF
TRBV4-3	few	TRBJ2-7	.	TGCGCCAGCAGCCAAGATGCGAATCGGCTAGCGATGTCCTACGAGCAGTACTTC	CASSQDANRLAMSYEQYF